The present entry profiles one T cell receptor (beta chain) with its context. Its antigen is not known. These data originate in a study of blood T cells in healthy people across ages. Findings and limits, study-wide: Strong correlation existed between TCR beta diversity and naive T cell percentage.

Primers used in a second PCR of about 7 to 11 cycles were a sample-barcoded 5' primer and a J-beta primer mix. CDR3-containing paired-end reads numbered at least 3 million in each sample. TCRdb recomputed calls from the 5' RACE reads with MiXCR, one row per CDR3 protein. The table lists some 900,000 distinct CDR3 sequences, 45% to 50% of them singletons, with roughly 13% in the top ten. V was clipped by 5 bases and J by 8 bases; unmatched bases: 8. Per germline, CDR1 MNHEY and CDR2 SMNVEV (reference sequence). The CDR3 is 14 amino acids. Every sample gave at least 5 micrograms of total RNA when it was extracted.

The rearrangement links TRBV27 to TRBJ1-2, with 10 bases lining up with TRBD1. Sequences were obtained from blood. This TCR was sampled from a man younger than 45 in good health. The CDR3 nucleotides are TGTGCCAGCAGTCTCGGGACAGGGGTGGAGGGCTACACCTTC. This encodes CASSLGTGVEGYTF.